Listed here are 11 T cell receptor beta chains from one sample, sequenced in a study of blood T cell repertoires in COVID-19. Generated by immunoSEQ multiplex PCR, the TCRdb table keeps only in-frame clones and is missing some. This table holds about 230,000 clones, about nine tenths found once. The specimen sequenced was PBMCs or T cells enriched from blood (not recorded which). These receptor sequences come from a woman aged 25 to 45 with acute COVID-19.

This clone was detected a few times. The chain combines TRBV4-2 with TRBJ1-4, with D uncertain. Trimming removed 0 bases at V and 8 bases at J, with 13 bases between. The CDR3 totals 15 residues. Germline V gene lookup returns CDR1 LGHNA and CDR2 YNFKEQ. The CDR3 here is CASSQERRPEEKLFF. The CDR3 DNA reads TGTGCCAGCAGCCAAGAGCGCCGTCCGGAGGAAAAACTGTTTTTT.

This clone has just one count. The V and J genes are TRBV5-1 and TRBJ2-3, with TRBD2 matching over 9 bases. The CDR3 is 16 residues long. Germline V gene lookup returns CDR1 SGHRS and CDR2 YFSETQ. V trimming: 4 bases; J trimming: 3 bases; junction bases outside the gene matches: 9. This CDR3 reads CASSLGAGGLTDTQYF. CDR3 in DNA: TGCGCCAGCAGCCTGGGCGCGGGGGGGCTGACAGATACGCAGTATTTT.

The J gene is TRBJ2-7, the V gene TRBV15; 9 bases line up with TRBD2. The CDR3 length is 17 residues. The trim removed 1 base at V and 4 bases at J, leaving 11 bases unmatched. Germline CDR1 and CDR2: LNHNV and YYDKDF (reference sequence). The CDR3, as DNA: TGTGCCACCAGCAGAGGACTAGCGGCGATTGGAGAATACGAGCAGTACTTC. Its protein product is CATSRGLAAIGEYEQYF. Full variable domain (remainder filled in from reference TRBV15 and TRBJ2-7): DAMVIQNPRYQVTQFGKPVTLSCSQTLNHNVMYWYQQKSSQAPKLLFHYYDKDFNNEADTPDNFQSRRPNTSFCFLDIRSPGLGDTAMYLCATSRGLAAIGEYEQYFGPGTRLTVT.

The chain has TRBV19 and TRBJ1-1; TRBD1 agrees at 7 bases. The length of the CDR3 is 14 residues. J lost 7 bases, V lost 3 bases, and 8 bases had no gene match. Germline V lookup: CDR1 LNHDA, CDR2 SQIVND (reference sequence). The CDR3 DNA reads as TGTGCCAGTAGTATCAAAACAGGGGTCAGTGAAGCTTTCTTT. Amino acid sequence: CASSIKTGVSEAFF.

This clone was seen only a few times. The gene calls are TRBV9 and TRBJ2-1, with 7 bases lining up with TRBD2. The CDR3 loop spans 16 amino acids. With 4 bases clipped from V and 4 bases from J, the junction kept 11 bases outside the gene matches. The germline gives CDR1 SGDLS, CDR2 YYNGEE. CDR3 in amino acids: CASSRYAGGGYNEQFF. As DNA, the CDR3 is TGTGCCAGCAGCCGGTACGCGGGCGGGGGATACAATGAGCAGTTCTTC. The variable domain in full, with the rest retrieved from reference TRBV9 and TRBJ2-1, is DSGVTQTPKHLITATGQRVTLRCSPRSGDLSVYWYQQSLDQGLQFLIQYYNGEERAKGNILERFSAQQFPDLHSELNLSSLELGDSALYFCASSRYAGGGYNEQFFGPGTRLTVL.

DNA for the CDR3: TGTGCCAGCAGCTTAGGGTGGGGAGGGTTTGACGAGCAGTACTTC. The encoded protein is CASSLGWGGFDEQYF. The V gene is TRBV7-9, the J gene TRBJ2-7; 7 bases map to TRBD2. Trimming took 1 base from V and 5 from J; bases not matched to a gene: 8. Germline lookup yields CDR1 SEHNR and CDR2 FQNEAQ (reference sequence). The CDR3 is made up of 15 amino acids.

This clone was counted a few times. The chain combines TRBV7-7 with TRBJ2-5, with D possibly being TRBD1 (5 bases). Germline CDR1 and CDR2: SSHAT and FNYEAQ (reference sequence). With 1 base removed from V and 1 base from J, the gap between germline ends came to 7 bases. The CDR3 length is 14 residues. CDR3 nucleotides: TGTGCCAGCAGCTTAGAGGGGTCCCAAGAGACCCAGTACTTC. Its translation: CASSLEGSQETQYF.

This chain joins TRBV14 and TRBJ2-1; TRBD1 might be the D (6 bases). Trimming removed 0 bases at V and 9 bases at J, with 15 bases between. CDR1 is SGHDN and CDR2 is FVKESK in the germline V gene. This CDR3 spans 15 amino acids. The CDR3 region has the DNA TGTGCCAGCAGCCAAGATCAGGGGCAGTGGATTGAGCAGTTCTTC. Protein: CASSQDQGQWIEQFF.

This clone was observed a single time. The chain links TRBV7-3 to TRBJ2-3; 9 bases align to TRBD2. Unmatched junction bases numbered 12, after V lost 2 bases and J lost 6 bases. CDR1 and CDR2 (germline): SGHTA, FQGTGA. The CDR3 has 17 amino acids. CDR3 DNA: TGTGCCAGCAGCTTAGTCGGCGGGGGGGATACCCGCGATACGCAGTATTTT. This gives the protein CASSLVGGGDTRDTQYF.

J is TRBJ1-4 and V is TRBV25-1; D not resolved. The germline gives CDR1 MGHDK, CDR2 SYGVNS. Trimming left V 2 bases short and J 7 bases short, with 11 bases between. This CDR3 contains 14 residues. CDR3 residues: CASSERRLGEKLFF. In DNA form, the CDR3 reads TGTGCCAGCAGTGAAAGGAGGTTGGGTGAAAAACTGTTTTTT.

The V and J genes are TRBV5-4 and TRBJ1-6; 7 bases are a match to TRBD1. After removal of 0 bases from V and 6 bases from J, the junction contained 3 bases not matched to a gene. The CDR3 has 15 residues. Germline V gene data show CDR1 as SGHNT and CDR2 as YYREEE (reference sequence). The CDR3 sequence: CASSLAGGTNSPLHF. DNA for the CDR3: TGTGCCAGCAGCTTGGCAGGGGGAACTAATTCACCCCTCCACTTT.